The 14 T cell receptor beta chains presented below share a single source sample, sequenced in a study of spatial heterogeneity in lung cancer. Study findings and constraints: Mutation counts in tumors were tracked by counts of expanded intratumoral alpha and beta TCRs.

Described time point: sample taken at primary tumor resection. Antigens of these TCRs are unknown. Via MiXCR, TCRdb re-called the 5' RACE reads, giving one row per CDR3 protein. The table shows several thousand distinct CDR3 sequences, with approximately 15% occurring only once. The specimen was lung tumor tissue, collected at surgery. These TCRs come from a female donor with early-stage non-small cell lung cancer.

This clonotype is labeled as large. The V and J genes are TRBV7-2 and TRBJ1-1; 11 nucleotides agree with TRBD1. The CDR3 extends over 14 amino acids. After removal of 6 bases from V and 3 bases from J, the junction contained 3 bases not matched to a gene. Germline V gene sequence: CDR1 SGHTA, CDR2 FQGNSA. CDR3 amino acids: CASRDRGRDTEAFF. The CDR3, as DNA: TGTGCCAGCAGGGACAGGGGGCGGGACACTGAAGCTTTCTTT.

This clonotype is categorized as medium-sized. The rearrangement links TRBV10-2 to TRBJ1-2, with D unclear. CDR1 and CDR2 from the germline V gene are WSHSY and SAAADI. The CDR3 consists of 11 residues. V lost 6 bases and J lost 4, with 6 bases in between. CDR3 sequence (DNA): TGCGCCAGCAGCGGTCTCTATGGCTACACCTTC. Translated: CASSGLYGYTF.

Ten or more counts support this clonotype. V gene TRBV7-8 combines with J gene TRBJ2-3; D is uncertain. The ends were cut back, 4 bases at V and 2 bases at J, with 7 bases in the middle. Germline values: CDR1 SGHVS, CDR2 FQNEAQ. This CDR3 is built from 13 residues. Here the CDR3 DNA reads TGTGCCAGCAGCTGGGGATACACAGATACGCAGTATTTT. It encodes CASSWGYTDTQYF.

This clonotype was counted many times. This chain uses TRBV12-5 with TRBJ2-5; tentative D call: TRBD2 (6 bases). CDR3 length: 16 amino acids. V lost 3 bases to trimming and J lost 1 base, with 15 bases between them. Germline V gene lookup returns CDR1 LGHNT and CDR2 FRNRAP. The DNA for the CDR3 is TGTGCTAGTGGTTTCCTGGCGGGGTCTTTCCAAGAGACCCAGTACTTC. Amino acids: CASGFLAGSFQETQYF.

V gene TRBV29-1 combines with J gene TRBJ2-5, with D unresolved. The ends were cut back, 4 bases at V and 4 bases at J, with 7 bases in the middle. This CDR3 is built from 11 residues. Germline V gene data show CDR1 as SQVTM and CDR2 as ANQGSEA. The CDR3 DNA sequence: TGCAGCGTTGCTCATCGAGAGACCCAGTACTTC. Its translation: CSVAHRETQYF. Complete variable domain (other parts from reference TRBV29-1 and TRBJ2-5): SAVISQKPSRDICQRGTSLTIQCQVDSQVTMMFWYRQQPGQSLTLIATANQGSEATYESGFVIDKFPISRPNLTFSTLTVSNMSPEDSSIYLCSVAHRETQYFGPGTRLLVL.

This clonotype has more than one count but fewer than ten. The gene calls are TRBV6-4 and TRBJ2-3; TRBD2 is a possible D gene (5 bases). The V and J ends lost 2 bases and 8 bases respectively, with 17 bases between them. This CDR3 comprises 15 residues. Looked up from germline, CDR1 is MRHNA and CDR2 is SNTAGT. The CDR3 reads CASSDDPSSIGTQYF. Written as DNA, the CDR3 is TGTGCCAGCAGTGACGACCCTTCTAGCATCGGTACGCAGTATTTT.

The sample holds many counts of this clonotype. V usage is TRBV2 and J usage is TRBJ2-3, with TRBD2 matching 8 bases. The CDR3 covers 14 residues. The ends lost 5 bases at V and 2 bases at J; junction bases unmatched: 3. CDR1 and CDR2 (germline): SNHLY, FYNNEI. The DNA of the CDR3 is TGTGCCAGCAGTCCGGGGGGGTTCACAGATACGCAGTATTTT. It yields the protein CASSPGGFTDTQYF.

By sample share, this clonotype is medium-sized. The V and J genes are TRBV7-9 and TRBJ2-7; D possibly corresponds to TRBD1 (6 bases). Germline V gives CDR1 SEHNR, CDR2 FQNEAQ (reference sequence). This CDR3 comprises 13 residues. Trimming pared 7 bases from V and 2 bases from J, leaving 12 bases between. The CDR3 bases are TGTGCCAGCACCCCCGACAGGCCCTACGAGCAGTACTTC. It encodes CASTPDRPYEQYF.

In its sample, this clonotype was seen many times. This CDR3 is CASSYGQYNQPQHF. Here the CDR3 DNA reads TGTGCCAGCAGTTATGGACAATACAATCAGCCCCAGCATTTT. V gene TRBV28 combines with J gene TRBJ1-5; D perhaps matches TRBD1 (5 bases). CDR1 is MDHEN, CDR2 SYDVKM, per germline. V was trimmed by 4 bases and J by 3 bases, leaving 10 bases between them. The CDR3 totals 14 residues.

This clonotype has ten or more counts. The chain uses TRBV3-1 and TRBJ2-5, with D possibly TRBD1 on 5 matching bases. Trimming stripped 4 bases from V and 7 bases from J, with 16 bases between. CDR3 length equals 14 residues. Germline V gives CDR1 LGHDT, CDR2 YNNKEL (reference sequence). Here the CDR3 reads CASSLELRGRTQYF. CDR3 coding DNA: TGTGCCAGCAGCCTCGAGCTAAGGGGTAGGACCCAGTACTTC.

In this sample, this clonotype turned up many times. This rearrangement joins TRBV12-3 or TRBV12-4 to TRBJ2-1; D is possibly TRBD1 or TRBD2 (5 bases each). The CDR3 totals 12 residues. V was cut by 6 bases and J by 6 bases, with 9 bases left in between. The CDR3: CASRLGTNEQFF. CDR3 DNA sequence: TGTGCCAGCAGACTAGGGACCAATGAGCAGTTCTTC.

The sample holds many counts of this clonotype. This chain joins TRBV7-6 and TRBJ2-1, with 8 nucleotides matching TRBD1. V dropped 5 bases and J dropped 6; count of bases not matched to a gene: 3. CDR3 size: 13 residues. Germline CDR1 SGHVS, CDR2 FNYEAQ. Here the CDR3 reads CASSPGTGNEQFF. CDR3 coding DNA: TGTGCCAGCAGCCCCGGGACAGGCAATGAGCAGTTCTTC.

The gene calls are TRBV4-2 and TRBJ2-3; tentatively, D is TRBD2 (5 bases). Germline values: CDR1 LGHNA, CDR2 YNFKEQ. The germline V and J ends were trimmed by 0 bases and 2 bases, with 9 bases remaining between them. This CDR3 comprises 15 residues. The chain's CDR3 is CASSQDKRITDTQYF. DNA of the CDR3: TGTGCCAGCAGCCAAGATAAGCGGATCACAGATACGCAGTATTTT.

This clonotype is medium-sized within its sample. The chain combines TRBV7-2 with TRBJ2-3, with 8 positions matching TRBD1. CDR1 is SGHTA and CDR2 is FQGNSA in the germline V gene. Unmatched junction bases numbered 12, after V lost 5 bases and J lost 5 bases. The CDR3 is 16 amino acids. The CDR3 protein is CASSPLRQGAGDTQYF. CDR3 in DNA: TGTGCCAGCAGCCCCCTACGGCAGGGGGCGGGAGATACGCAGTATTTT.